This T cell receptor beta chain stems from a study of neurological immune-mediated disorders. The study's findings and limits: HTLV-1-associated myelopathy showed the most TCR clonal expansion; multiple sclerosis the least, below healthy controls.

5'RACE employing 10-nucleotide random UMIs yielded the cDNA. TCRdb reanalysed the 5' RACE reads using MiXCR and keeps one entry per CDR3 protein. The table includes approximately 31,000 distinct CDR3 sequences, under 6% detected once. The germline V and J ends were trimmed by 7 bases and 6 bases, with 12 bases remaining between them. This CDR3 spans 13 amino acids. Germline V gene data show CDR1 as SNHLY and CDR2 as FYNNEI. This clonotype was counted at least ten times. Its antigen is not identified. Unsorted libraries used 2 million PBMCs kept at -80 degrees C. Input material: PBMCs. The sequence derives from a man between 18 and 35 years old in good health. The chain joins TRBV2 to TRBJ2-2; D possibly corresponds to TRBD2 (6 bases). CDR3 loop: CASKTSSSGELFF. CDR3 DNA: TGTGCCAGCAAAACTAGCTCATCCGGGGAGCTGTTTTTT.